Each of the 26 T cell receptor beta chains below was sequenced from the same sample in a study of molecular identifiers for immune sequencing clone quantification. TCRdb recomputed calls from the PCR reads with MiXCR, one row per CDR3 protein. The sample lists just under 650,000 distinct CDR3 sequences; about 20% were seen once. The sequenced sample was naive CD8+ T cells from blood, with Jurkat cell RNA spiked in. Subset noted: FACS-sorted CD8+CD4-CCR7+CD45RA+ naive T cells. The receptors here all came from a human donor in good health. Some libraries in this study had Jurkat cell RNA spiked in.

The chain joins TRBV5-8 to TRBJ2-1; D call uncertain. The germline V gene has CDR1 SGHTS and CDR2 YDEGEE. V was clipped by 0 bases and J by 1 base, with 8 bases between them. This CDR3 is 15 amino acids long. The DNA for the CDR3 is TGTGCCAGCAGCTTGGTCCCCGAGTCCTACAATGAGCAGTTCTTC. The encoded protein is CASSLVPESYNEQFF.

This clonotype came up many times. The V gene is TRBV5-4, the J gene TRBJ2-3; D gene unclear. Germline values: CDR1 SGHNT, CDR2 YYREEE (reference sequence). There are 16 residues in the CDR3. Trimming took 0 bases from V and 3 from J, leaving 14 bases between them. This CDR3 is CASSLGGEVGTDTQYF. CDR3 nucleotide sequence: TGTGCCAGCAGCTTGGGTGGAGAGGTTGGGACAGATACGCAGTATTTT.

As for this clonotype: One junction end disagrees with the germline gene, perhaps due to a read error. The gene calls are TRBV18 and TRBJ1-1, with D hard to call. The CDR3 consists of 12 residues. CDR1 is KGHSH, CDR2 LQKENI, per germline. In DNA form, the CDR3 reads TGTGCCTGCTCTCAGATGAGCACTGAAGCTTTCTTT. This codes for CACSQMSTEAFF.

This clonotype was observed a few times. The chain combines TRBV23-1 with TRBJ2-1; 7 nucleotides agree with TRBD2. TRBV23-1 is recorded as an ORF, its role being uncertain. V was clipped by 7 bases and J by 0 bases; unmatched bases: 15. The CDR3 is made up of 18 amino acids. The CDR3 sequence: CASIGTKLYRPSYNEQFF. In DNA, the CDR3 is TGCGCCAGCATCGGGACTAAACTCTATCGGCCCTCCTACAATGAGCAGTTCTTC.

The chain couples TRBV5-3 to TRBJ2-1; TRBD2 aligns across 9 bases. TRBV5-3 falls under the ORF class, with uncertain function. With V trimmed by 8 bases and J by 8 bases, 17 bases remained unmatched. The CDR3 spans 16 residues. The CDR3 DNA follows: TGTGCCAGCAGCCTAGGTACTAGCGGGTATTGGGATGAGCAGTTCTTC. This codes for CASSLGTSGYWDEQFF.

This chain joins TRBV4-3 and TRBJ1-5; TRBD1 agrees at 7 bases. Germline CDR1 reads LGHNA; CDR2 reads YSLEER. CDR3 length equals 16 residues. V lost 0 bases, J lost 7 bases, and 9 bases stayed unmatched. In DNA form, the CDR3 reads TGCGCCAGCAGCCAAGATATAGGGGGCCCGGGGCAGCCCCAGCATTTT. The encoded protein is CASSQDIGGPGQPQHF.

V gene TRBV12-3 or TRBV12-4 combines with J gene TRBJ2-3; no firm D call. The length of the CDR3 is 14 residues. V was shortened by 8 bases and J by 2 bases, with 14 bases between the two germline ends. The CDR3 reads CASGLGRITDTQYF. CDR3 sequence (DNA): TGTGCCAGCGGCCTCGGTAGGATCACAGATACGCAGTATTTT.

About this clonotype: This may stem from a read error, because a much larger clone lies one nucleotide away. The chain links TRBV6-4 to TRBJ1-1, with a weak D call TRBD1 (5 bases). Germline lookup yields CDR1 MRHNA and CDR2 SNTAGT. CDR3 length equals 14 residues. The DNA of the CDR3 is TGTGCCAGCAGTGCAGACAGCCTGAACACTGGAGCTTTCTTT. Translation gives CASSADSLNTGAFF.

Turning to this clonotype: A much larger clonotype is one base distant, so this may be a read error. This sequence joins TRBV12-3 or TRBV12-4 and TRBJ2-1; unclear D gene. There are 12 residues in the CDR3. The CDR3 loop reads CASSPHYNEQSF. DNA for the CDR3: TGTGCCAGCAGTCCCCATTACAATGAGCAGTCCTTC.

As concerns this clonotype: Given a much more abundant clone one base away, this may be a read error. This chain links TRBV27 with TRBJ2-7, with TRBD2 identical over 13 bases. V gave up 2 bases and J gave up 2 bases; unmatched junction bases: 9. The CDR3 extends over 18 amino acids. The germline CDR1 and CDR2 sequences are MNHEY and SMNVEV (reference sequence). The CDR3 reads CASSLGELAGGPPYEQYF. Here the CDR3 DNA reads TGTGCCAGCAGTTTAGGAGAACTAGCGGGAGGGCCCCCCTACGAGCAGTACTTC.

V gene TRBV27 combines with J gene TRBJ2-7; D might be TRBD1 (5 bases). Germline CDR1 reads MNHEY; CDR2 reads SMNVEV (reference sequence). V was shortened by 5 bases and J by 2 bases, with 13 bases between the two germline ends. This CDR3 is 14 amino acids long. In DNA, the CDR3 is TGTGCCAGCAGTCCCGTCGACAGAACCTACGAGCAGTACTTC. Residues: CASSPVDRTYEQYF.

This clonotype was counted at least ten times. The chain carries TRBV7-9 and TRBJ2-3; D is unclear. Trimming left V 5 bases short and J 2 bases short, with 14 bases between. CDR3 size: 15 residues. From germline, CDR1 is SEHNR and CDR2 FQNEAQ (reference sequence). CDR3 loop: CASSQENLFTDTQYF. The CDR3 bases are TGTGCCAGCAGCCAGGAGAACCTTTTCACAGATACGCAGTATTTT.

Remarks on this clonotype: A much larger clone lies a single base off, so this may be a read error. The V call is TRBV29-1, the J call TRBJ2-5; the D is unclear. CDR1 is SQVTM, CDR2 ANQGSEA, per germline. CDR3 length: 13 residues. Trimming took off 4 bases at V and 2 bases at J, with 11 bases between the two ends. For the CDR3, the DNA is TGCAGCGTTGTTTGGTGGAATCAAGAGACCCAGTACTTC. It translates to CSVVWWNQETQYF.

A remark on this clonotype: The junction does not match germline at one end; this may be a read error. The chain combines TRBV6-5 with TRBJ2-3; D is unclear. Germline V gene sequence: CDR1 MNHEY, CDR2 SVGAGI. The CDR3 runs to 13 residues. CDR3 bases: TGTGCCAGCAGTTTACATAGCACAGATACGCAGTGTTTT. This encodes CASSLHSTDTQCF.

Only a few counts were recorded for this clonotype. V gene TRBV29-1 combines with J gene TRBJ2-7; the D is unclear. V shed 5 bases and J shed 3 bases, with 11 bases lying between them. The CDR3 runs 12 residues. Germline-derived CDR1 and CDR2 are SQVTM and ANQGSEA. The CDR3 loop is CSVSEVSYEQYF. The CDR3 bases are TGCAGCGTTTCAGAGGTCAGCTACGAGCAGTACTTC.

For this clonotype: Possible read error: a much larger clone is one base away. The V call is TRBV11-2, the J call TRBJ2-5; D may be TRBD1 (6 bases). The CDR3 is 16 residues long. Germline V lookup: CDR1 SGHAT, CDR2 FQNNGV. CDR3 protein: CASSRVTGSKGETKYF. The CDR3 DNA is TGTGCCAGCAGCCGCGTCACAGGGTCAAAGGGGGAGACCAAGTACTTC.

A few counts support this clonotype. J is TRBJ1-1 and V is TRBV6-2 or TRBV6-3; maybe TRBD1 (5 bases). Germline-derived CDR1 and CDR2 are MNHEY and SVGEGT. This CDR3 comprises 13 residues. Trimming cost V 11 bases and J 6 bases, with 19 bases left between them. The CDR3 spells CAATGGRLSEAFF. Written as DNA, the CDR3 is TGTGCCGCCACTGGGGGGAGGCTATCTGAAGCTTTCTTT.

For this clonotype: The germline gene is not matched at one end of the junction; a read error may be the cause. CDR3 DNA sequence: TGCAGTGCTAGAGACCCTAAAAGAGGGGAACAGAACACCGGGGAGCTGCTTTTT. As protein: CSARDPKRGEQNTGELLF. The rearrangement joins TRBV20-1 to TRBJ2-2, with D perhaps being TRBD1 or TRBD2 (5 bases each). The CDR3 consists of 18 residues. In germline, CDR1 is DFQATT, CDR2 SNEGSKA (reference sequence).

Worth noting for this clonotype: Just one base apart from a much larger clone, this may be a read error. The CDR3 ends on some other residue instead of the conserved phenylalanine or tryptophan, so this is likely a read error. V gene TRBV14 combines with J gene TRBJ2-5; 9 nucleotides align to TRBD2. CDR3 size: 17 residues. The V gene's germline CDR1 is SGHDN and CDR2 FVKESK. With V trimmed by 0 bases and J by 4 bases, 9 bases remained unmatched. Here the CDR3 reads CASSQELGGRAGETQYS. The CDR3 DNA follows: TGTGCCAGCAGCCAAGAATTAGGCGGGAGGGCCGGAGAGACCCAGTACTCC.

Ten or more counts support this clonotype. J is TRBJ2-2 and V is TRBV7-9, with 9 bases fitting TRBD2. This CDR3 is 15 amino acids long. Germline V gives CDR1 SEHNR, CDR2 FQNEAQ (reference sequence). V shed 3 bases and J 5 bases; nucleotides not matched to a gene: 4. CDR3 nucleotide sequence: TGTGCCAGCAGCTTCCTAGCGGGATTAACCGGGGAGCTGTTTTTT. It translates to CASSFLAGLTGELFF.

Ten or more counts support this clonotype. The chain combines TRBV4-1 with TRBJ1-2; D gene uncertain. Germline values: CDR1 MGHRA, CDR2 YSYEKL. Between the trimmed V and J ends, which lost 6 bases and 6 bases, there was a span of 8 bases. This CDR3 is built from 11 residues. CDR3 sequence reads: CASRSLNGYTF. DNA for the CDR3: TGCGCCAGCAGAAGCCTGAATGGCTACACCTTC.

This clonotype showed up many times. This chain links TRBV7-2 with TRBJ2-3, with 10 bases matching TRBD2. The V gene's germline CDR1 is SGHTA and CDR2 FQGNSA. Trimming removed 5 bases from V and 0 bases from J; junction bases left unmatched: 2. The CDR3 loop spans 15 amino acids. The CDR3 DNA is TGTGCCAGCAGCCTGACTAGCGGGAGCACAGATACGCAGTATTTT. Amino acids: CASSLTSGSTDTQYF. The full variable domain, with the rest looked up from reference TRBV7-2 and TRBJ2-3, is GAGVSQSPSNKVTEKGKDVELRCDPISGHTALYWYRQSLGQGLEFLIYFQGNSAPDKSGLPSDRFSAERTGGSVSTLTIQRTQQEDSAVYLCASSLTSGSTDTQYFGPGTRLTVL.

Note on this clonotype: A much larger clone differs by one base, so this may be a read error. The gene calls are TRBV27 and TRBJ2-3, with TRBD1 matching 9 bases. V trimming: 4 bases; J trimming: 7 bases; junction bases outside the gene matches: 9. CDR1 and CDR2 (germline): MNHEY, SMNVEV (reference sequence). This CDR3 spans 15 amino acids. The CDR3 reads CASSSRTGAIHTQYF. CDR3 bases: TGTGCCAGCAGTTCCCGGACAGGGGCCATACATACGCAGTATTTT.

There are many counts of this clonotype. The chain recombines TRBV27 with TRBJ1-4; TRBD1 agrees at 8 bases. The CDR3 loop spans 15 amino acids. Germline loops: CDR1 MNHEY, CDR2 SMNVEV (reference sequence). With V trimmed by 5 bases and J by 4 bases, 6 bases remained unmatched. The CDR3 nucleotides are TGTGCCAGCAGTACATTGGACAGGGATAATGAAAAACTGTTTTTT. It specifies CASSTLDRDNEKLFF. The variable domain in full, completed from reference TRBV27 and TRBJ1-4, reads EAQVTQNPRYLITVTGKKLTVTCSQNMNHEYMSWYRQDPGLGLRQIYYSMNVEVTDKGDVPEGYKVSRKEKRNFPLILESPSPNQTSLYFCASSTLDRDNEKLFFGSGTQLSVL.

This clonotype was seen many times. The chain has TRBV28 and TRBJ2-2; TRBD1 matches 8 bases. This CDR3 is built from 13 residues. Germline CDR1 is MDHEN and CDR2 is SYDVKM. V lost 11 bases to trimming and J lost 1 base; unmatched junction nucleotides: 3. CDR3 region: CAGGTGNTGELFF. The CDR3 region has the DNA TGTGCCGGCGGGACAGGGAACACCGGGGAGCTGTTTTTT.

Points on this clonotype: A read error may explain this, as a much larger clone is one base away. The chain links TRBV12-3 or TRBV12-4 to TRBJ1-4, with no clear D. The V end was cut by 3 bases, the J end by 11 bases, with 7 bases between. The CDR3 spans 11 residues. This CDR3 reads CASSLGDKLFF. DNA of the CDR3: TGTGCCAGCAGTTTGGGAGATAAACTGTTTTTT.